This TCR beta chain was sequenced for a study of blood T cell repertoires in COVID-19. Before being deemed recovered, Cohort 3 donors had two negative PCRs, clearance, or symptom resolution. Libraries were prepared by immunoSEQ multiplex PCR; TCRdb keeps only in-frame clonotypes and omits some of them. This table holds some 530,000 clones, approximately 91% found once. CDR1 is KGHDR and CDR2 is SFDVKD in the germline V gene. The CDR3 is 14 amino acids. V dropped 3 bases and J dropped 2; count of bases not matched to a gene: 0. The material sequenced was PBMCs or T cells enriched from blood (not recorded which). The source is a woman in her sixties or seventies who had recovered from COVID-19. The gene calls are TRBV24-1 and TRBJ2-7; TRBD1 matches at 10 bases. CDR3 coding DNA: TGTGCCACCAGTGATGGACAGGGGGCCTACGAGCAGTACTTC. It specifies CATSDGQGAYEQYF.